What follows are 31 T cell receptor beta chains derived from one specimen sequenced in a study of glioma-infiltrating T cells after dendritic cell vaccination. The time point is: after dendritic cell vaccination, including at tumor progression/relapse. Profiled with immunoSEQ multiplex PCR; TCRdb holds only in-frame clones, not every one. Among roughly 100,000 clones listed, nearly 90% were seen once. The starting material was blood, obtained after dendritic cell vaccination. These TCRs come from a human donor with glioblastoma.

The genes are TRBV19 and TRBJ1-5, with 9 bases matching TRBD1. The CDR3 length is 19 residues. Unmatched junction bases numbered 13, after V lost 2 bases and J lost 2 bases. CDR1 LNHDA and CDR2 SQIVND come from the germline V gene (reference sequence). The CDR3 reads CASSIRRTGAFSGNQPQHF. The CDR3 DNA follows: TGTGCCAGTAGTATACGGAGGACAGGGGCTTTTTCGGGCAATCAGCCCCAGCATTTT.

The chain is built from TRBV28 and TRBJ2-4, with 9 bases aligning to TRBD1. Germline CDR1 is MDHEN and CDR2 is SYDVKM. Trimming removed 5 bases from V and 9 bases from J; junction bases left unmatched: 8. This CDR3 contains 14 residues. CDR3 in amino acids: CASSPTTGGAIQYF. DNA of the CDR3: TGTGCCAGCAGTCCGACGACAGGGGGAGCCATTCAGTACTTC.

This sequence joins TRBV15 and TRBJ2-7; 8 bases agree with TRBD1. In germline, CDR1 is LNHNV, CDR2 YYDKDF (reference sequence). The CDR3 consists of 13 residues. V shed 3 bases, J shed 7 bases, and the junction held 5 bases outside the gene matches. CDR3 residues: CATSSRGLGEQYF. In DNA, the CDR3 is TGTGCCACCAGCAGCAGGGGGCTAGGGGAGCAGTACTTC.

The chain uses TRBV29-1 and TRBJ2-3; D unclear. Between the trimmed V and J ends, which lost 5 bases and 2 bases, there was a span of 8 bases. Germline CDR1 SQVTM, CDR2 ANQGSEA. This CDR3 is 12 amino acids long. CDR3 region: CSVPTLTDTQYF. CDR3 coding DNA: TGCAGCGTTCCTACCCTCACAGATACGCAGTATTTT.

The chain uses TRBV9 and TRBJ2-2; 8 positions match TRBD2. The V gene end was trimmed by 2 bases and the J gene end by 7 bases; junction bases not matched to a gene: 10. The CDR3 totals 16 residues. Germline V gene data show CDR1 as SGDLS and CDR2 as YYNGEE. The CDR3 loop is CASSVEAGVEGGELFF. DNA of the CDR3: TGTGCCAGCAGCGTCGAAGCGGGAGTTGAGGGCGGGGAGCTGTTTTTT.

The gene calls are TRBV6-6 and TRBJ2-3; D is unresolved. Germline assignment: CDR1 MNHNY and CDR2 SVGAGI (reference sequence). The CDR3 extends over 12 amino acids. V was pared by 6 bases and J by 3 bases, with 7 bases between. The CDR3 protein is CASRTGTDTQYF. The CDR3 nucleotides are TGTGCCAGCAGGACCGGGACAGATACGCAGTATTTT.

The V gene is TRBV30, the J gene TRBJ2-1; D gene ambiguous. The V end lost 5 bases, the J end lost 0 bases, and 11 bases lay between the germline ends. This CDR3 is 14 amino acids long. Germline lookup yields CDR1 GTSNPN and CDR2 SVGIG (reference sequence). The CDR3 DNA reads TGTGCCTGGCGTGGGCGGAACTCCTACAATGAGCAGTTCTTC. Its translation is CAWRGRNSYNEQFF.

This CDR3 is CASSVGGGEADTQYF. Written as DNA, the CDR3 is TGTGCCAGCAGCGTAGGAGGGGGCGAGGCAGATACGCAGTATTTT. The chain combines TRBV9 with TRBJ2-3; 7 bases agree with TRBD1. V trimming: 0 bases; J trimming: 4 bases; junction bases outside the gene matches: 5. The CDR3 has 15 amino acids. Germline values: CDR1 SGDLS, CDR2 YYNGEE.

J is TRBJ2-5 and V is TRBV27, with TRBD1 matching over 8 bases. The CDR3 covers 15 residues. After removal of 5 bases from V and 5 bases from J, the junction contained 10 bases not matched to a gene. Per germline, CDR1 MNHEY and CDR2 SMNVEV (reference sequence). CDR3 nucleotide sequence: TGTGCCAGCAGTAGATCAGGGGGCCTTGTGGAGACCCAGTACTTC. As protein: CASSRSGGLVETQYF.

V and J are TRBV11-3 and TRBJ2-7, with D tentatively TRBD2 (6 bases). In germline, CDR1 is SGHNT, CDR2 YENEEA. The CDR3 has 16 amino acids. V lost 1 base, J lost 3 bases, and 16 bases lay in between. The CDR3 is CASSLVFYGSSYEQYF. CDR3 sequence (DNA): TGTGCCAGCAGCTTAGTTTTTTACGGGAGTAGCTACGAGCAGTACTTC.

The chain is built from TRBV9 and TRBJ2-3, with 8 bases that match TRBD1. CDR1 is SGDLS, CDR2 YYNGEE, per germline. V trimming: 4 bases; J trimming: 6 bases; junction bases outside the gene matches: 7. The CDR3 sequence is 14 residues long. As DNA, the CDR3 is TGTGCCAGCAGCTCCTGGACAGGGATGGATACGCAGTATTTT. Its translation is CASSSWTGMDTQYF.

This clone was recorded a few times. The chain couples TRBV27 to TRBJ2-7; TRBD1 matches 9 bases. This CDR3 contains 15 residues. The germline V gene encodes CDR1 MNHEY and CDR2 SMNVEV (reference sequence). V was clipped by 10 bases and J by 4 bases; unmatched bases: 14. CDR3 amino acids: CATTKRPGQGYEQYF. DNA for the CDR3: TGTGCCACCACAAAGCGTCCAGGACAGGGGTACGAGCAGTACTTC.

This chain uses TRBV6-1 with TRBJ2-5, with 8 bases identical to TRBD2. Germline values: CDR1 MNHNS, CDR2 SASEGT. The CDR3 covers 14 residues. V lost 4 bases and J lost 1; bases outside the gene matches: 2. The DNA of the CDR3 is TGTGCCAGCAGTGTCGGGGGGGCCCAAGAGACCCAGTACTTC. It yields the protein CASSVGGAQETQYF.

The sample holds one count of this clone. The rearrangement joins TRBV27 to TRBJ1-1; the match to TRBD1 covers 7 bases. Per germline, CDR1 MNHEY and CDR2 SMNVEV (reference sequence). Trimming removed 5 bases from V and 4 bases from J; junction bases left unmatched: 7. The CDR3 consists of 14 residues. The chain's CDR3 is CASSPHRGSTEAFF. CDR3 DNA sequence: TGTGCCAGCAGTCCCCACAGGGGTTCCACTGAAGCTTTCTTT.

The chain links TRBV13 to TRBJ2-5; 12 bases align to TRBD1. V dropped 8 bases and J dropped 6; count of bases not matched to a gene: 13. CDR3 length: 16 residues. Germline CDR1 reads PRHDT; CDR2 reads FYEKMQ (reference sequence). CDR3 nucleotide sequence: TGTGCCAGCTCTACCGAGGGGACAGGGGGCGAAAAGACCCAGTACTTC. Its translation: CASSTEGTGGEKTQYF.

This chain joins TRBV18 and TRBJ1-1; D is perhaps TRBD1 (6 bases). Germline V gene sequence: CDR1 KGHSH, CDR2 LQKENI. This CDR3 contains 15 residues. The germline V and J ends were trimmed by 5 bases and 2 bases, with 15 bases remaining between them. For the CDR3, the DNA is TGTGCCAGCTCAGGAACAGGACAGATTAACACTGAAGCTTTCTTT. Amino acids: CASSGTGQINTEAFF.

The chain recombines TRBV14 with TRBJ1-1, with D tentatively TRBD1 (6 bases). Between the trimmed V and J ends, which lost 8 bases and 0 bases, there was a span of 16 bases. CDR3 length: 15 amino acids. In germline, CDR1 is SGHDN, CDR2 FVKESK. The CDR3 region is CASSPWTVMNTEAFF. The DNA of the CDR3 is TGTGCCAGCTCTCCCTGGACAGTCATGAACACTGAAGCTTTCTTT.

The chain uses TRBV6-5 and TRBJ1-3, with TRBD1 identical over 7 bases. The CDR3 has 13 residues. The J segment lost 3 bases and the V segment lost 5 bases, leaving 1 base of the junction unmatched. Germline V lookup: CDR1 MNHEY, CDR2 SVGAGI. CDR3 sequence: CASSTGVGNTIYF. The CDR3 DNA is TGTGCCAGCAGTACAGGGGTTGGAAACACCATATATTTT.

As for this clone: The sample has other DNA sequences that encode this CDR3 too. The CDR3 here is CASSEYISGGGRDTQYF. CDR3 bases: TGTGCCAGCAGTGAATATATATCCGGCGGGGGGCGAGATACGCAGTATTTT. V is TRBV25-1 and J is TRBJ2-3; 8 bases are shared with TRBD2. The CDR3 has 17 amino acids. The junction had 10 bases not matched to a gene; V was cut back by 0 bases and J by 5 bases. Germline V gene sequence: CDR1 MGHDK, CDR2 SYGVNS.

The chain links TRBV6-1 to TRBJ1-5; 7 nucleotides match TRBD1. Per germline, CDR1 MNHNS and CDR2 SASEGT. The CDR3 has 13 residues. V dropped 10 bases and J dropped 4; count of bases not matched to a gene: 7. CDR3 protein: CAIQGLLNQPQHF. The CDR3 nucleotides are TGTGCCATACAGGGGTTACTGAATCAGCCCCAGCATTTT.

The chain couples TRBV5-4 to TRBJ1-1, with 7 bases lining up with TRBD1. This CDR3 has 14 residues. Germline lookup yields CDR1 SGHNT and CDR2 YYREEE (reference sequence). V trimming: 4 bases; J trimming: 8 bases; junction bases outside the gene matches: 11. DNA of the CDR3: TGTGCCAGCAGCCGTAACGCCGGGACAGTAGAAGCTTTCTTT. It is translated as CASSRNAGTVEAFF.

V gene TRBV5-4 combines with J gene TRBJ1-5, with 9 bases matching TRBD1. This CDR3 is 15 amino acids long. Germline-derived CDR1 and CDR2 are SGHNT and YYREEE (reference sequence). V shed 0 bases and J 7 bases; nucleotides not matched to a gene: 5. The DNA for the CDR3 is TGTGCCAGCAGCTTGGGGACAGGGGCCCCCCAGCCCCAGCATTTT. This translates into CASSLGTGAPQPQHF.

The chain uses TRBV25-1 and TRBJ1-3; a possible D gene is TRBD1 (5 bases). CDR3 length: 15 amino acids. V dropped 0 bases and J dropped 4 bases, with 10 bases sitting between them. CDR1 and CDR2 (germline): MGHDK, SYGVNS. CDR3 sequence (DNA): TGTGCCAGCAGTGAATATTCAGGGCGGGGAAACACCATATATTTT. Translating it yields CASSEYSGRGNTIYF.

The CDR3, as DNA: TGCGCCAGCAGCCAAGTGGGGGGGGCGCAGGCTAACTATGGCTACACCTTC. Translated: CASSQVGGAQANYGYTF. This rearrangement joins TRBV4-1 to TRBJ1-2, with a tentative D call TRBD1 (6 bases). V gave up 1 base and J gave up 0 bases, with 15 bases separating them. Germline lookup yields CDR1 MGHRA and CDR2 YSYEKL. The CDR3 is 17 residues long.

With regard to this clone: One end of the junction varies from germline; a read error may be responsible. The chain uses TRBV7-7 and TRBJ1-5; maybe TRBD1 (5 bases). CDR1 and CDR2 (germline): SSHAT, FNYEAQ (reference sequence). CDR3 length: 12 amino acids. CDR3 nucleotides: TGTGCTAGCAGGGTAAGGGGTCGGCCCCAGCATTTT. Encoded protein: CASRVRGRPQHF.

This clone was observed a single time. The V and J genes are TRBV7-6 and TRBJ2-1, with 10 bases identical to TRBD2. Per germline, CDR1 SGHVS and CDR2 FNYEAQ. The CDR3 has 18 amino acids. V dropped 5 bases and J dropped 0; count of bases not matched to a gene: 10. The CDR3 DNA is TGTGCCAGCAGCCAAACCTATCCTAGCGGGGGCTCCTACAATGAGCAGTTCTTC. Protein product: CASSQTYPSGGSYNEQFF.

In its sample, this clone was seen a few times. CDR3 region: CASSEGWTANTGELFF. The DNA for the CDR3 is TGTGCCAGCAGTGAAGGCTGGACAGCTAACACCGGGGAGCTGTTTTTT. The chain employs TRBV6-1 and TRBJ2-2, with a possible D match to TRBD1 (6 bases). Trimming pared 1 base from V and 2 bases from J, leaving 11 bases between. Germline assignment: CDR1 MNHNS and CDR2 SASEGT. The CDR3 is 16 amino acids.

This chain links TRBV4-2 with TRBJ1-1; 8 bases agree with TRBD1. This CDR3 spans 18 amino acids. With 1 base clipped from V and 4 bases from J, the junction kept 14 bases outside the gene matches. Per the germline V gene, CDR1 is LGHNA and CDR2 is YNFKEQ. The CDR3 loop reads CASSQGRTGPTGGTEAFF. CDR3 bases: TGTGCCAGCAGCCAAGGACGGACAGGGCCAACCGGAGGCACTGAAGCTTTCTTT.

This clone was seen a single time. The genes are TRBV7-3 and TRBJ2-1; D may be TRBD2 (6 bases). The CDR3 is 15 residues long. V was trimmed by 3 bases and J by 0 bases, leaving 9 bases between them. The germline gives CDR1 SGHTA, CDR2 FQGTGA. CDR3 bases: TGTGCCAGCAGCTTTGCGGGAAGCTCCTACAATGAGCAGTTCTTC. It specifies CASSFAGSSYNEQFF.

CDR3 sequence reads: CASEGQGADNEQFF. The CDR3 coding sequence is TGTGCCTCAGAGGGGCAGGGGGCGGACAATGAGCAGTTCTTC. The chain carries TRBV10-3 and TRBJ2-1, with 8 bases matching TRBD1. The V segment lost 11 bases and the J segment 5 bases; nucleotides outside the gene matches: 11. Germline V gene lookup returns CDR1 ENHRY and CDR2 SYGVKD. The CDR3 contains 14 residues.

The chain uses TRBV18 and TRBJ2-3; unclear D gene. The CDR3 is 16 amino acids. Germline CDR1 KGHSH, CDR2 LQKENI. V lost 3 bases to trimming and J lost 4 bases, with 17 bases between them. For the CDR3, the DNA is TGTGCCAGCTCACCTTTCGAGGTTAAGGTTTCAGATACGCAGTATTTT. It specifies CASSPFEVKVSDTQYF. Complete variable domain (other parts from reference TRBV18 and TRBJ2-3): NAGVMQNPRHLVRRRGQEARLRCSPMKGHSHVYWYRQLPEEGLKFMVYLQKENIIDESGMPKERFSAEFPKEGPSILRIQQVVRGDSAAYFCASSPFEVKVSDTQYFGPGTRLTVL.